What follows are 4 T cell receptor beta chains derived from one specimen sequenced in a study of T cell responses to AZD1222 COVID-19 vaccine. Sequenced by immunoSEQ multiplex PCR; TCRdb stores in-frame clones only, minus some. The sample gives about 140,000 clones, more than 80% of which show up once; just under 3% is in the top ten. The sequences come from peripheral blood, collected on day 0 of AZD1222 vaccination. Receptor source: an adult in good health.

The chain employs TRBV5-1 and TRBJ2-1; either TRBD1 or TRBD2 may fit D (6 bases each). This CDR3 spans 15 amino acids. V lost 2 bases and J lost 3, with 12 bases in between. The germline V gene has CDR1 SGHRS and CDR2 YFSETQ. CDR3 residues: CASSLGGGYYNEQFF. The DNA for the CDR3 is TGCGCCAGCAGCTTAGGGGGAGGTTACTACAATGAGCAGTTCTTC.

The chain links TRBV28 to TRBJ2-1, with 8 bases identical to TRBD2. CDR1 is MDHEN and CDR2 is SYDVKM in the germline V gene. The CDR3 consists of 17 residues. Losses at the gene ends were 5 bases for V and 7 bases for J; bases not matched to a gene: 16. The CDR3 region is CASSPLPPAGAGNEQFF. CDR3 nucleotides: TGTGCCAGCAGTCCACTCCCCCCAGCGGGAGCAGGGAATGAGCAGTTCTTC.

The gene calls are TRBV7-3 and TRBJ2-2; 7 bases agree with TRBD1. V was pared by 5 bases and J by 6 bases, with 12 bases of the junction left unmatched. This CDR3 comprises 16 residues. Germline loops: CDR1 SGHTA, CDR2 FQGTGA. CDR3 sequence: CASSPQGQLKAGELFF. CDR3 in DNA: TGTGCCAGCAGCCCCCAGGGACAGCTTAAGGCCGGGGAGCTGTTTTTT. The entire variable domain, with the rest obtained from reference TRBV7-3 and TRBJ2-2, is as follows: GAGVSQTPSNKVTEKGKYVELRCDPISGHTALYWYRQSLGQGPEFLIYFQGTGAADDSGLPNDRFFAVRPEGSVSTLKIQRTERGDSAVYLCASSPQGQLKAGELFFGEGSRLTVL.

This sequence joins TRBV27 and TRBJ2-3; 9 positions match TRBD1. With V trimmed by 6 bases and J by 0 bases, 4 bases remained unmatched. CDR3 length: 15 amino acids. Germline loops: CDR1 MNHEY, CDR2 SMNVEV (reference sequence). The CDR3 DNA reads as TGTGCCAGCAGCGTGACAGGGGGAAGCACAGATACGCAGTATTTT. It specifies CASSVTGGSTDTQYF.